One sample yielded the 2 T cell receptor beta chains listed below, sequenced in a study of control samples from healthy donors and cancer patients. The assay was immunoSEQ multiplex PCR, and TCRdb's table has in-frame clones only and misses some. Here the sample spans approximately 100,000 clones, 85% to 90% being singletons. Sequencing input: blood. The receptors come from a young man in good health.

The chain couples TRBV19 to TRBJ1-2; tentatively, D is TRBD1 (5 bases). Trimming removed 6 bases at V and 5 bases at J, with 13 bases between. This CDR3 has 13 residues. Germline V gives CDR1 LNHDA, CDR2 SQIVND (reference sequence). The CDR3 coding sequence is TGTGCCAGTAGCTTCCGGGACGGATATGGCTACACCTTC. Encoded protein: CASSFRDGYGYTF.

The gene calls are TRBV6-5 and TRBJ1-1; no definite D call. Germline CDR1 is MNHEY and CDR2 is SVGAGI. V shed 4 bases and J shed 0 bases, with 6 bases lying between them. The CDR3 is 13 residues long. The CDR3 protein is CASSFHMNTEAFF. CDR3 DNA: TGTGCCAGCAGTTTTCATATGAACACTGAAGCTTTCTTT.